The clone carrying this T cell receptor (beta chain) was recorded only once. The data were obtained in a study of cytomegalovirus exposure and HLA in healthy donors. Repertoires were generated with immunoSEQ multiplex PCR, while TCRdb's copy carries only in-frame clones and drops some. In the table there are 150,000 to 200,000 clones, almost 85% of which are singletons. Sequencing input: PBMCs. The sequence was obtained from a man under 40 in good health and CMV-seropositive.

Here the CDR3 DNA reads TGCGCCAGCAGCTTTCAAGAGGGCGCCGGGCAGTACTTC. Amino acid sequence: CASSFQEGAGQYF. The gene calls are TRBV5-1 and TRBJ2-7; TRBD2 might be the D (5 bases). The V gene's germline CDR1 is SGHRS and CDR2 YFSETQ. The CDR3 contains 13 residues. V shed 2 bases and J shed 9 bases, with 15 bases lying between them.